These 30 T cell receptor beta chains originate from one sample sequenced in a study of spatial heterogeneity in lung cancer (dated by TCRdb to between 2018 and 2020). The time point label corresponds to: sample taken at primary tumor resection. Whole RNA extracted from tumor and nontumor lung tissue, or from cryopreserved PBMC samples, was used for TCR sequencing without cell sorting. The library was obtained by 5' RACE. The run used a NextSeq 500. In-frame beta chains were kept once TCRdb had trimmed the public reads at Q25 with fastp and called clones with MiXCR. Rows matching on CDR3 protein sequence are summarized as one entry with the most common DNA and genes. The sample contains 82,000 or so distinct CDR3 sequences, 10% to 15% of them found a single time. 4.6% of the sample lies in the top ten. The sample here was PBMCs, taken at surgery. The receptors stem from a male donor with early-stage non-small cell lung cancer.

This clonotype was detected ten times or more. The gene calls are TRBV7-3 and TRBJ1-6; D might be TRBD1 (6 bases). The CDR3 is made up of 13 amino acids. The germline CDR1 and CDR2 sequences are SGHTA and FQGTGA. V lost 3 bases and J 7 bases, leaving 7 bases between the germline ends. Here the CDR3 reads CASSLQGNSPLHF. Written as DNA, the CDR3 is TGTGCCAGCAGCTTGCAGGGGAATTCACCCCTCCACTTT.

The DNA of the CDR3 is TGCGCCAGCAGTGAGTCCTTAGCCAAAAACATTCAGTACTTC. Protein sequence: CASSESLAKNIQYF. The chain couples TRBV10-1 to TRBJ2-4; D gene ambiguous. Trimming took 0 bases from V and 0 from J, leaving 3 bases between them. The CDR3 is 14 residues long. The germline CDR1 and CDR2 sequences are WNHNN and SYGVQD (reference sequence).

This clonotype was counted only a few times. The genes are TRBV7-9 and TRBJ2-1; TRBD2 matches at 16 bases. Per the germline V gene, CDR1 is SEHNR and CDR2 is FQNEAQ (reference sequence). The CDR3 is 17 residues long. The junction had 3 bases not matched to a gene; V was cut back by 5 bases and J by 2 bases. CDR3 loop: CASSLGLAGGPYNEQFF. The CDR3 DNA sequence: TGTGCCAGCAGCCTGGGACTAGCGGGAGGGCCCTACAATGAGCAGTTCTTC.

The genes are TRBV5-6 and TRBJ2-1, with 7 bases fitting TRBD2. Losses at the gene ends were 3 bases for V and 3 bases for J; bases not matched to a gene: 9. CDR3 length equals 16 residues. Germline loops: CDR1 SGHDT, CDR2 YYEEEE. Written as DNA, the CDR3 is TGTGCCAGCAGCTCCGCTAGCGGCTTCCTCTACAATGAGCAGTTCTTC. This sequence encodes CASSSASGFLYNEQFF.

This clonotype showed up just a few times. In DNA form, the CDR3 reads TGCGCCAGCAGCTCCCACCGAGCGGGAGTCGGGGTTCGGGGCTCCTACAATGAGCAGTTCTTC. Amino acid sequence: CASSSHRAGVGVRGSYNEQFF. V and J are TRBV5-1 and TRBJ2-1; 8 bases are shared with TRBD2. Germline V gene data show CDR1 as SGHRS and CDR2 as YFSETQ. The J segment lost 0 bases and the V segment lost 3 bases, leaving 20 bases of the junction unmatched. The CDR3 runs 21 residues.

CDR3 bases: TGTGCCAGCAGTCCCGACGCACAGGGGGCGGGGGAGCAGTACTTC. This gives the protein CASSPDAQGAGEQYF. The chain is built from TRBV12-3 or TRBV12-4 and TRBJ2-7, with 9 bases matching TRBD1. J was trimmed by 7 bases and V by 5 bases; bases with no gene match: 12. CDR3 length equals 15 residues.

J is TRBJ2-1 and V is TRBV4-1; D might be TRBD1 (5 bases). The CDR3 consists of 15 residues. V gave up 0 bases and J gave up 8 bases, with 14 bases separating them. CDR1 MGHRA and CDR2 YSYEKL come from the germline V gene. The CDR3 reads CASSQELGRSDEQFF. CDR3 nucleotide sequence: TGCGCCAGCAGCCAAGAATTGGGGCGGAGCGATGAGCAGTTCTTC.

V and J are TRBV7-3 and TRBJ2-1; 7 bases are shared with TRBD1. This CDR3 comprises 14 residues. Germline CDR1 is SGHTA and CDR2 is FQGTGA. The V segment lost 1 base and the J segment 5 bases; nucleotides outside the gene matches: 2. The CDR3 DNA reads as TGTGCCAGCAGCTTAAGAGGGACAGACAATGAGCAGTTCTTC. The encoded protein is CASSLRGTDNEQFF.

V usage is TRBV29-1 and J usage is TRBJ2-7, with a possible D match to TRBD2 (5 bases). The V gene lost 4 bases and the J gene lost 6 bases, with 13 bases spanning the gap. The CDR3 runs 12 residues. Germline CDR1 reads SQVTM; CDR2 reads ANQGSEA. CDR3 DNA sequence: TGCAGCGTTGGTAAGAGCGGTGCCGAGCAGTACTTC. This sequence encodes CSVGKSGAEQYF.

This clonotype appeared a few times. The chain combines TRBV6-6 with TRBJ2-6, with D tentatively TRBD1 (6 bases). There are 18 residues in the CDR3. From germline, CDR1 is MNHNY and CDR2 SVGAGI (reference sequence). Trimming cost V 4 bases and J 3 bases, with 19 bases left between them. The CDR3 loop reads CASSFTGTRTLGANVLTF. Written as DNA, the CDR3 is TGTGCCAGCAGTTTTACCGGGACAAGGACGCTTGGGGCCAACGTCCTGACTTTC.

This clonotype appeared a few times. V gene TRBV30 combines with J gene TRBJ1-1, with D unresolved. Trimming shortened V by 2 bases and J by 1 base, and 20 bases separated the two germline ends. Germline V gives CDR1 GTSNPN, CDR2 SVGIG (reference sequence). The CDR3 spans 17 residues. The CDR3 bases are TGTGCCTGGAGTCCTTACGGAGGGTACGTCACGAACACTGAAGCTTTCTTT. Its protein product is CAWSPYGGYVTNTEAFF.

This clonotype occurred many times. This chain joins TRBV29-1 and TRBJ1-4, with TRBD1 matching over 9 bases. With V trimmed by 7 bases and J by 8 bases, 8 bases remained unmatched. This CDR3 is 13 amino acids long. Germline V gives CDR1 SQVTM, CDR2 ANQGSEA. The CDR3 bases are TGCAGCGCCATGGGACAGGGAAGCGAAAAACTGTTTTTT. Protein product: CSAMGQGSEKLFF.

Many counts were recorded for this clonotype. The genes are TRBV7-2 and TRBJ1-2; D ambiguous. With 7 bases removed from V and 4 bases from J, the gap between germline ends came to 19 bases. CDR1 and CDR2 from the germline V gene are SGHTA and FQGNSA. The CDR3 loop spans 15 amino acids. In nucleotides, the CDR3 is TGTGCCAGCACTTTAATCGCGAGGGCCCCCTATGGCTACACCTTC. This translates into CASTLIARAPYGYTF.

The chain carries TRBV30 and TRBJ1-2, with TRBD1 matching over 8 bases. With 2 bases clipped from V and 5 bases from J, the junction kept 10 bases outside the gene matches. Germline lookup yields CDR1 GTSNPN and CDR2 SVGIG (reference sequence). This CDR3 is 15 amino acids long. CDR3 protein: CAWSYGQGGPYGYTF. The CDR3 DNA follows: TGTGCCTGGAGTTACGGACAGGGTGGGCCTTATGGCTACACCTTC.

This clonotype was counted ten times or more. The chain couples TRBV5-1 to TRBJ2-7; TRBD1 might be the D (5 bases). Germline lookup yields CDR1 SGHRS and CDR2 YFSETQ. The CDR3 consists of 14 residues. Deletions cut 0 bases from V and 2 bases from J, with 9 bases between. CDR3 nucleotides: TGCGCCAGCAGCTTGGACGACAGAGCCTACGAGCAGTACTTC. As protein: CASSLDDRAYEQYF. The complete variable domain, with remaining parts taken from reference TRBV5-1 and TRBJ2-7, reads KAGVTQTPRYLIKTRGQQVTLSCSPISGHRSVSWYQQTPGQGLQFLFEYFSETQRNKGNFPGRFSGRQFSNSRSEMNVSTLELGDSALYLCASSLDDRAYEQYFGPGTRLTVT.

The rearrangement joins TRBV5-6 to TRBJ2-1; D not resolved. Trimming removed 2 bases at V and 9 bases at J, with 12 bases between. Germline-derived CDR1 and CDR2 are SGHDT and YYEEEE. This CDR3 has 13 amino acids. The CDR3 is CASSFSLEGEQFF. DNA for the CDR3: TGTGCCAGCAGCTTTTCCCTCGAAGGTGAGCAGTTCTTC.

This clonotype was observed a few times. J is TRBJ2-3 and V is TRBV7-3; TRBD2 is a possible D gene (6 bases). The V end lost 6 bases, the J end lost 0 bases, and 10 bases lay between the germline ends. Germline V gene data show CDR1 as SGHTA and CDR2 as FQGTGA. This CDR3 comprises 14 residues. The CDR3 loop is CASRGGPSTDTQYF. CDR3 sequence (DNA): TGTGCCAGCAGGGGAGGCCCTAGCACAGATACGCAGTATTTT.

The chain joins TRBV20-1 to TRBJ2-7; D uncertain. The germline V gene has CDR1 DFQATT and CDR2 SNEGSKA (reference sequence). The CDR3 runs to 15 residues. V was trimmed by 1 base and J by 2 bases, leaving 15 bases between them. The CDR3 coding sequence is TGCAGTGCTAGAGCCGGGCAGTTCTATCCCTACGAGCAGTACTTC. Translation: CSARAGQFYPYEQYF.

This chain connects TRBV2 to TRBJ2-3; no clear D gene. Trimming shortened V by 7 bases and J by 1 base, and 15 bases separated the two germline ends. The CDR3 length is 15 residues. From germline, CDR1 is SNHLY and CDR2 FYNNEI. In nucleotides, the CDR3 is TGTGCCAGCACGCTTAGTCAGAGTCGCACAGATACGCAGTATTTT. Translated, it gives CASTLSQSRTDTQYF.

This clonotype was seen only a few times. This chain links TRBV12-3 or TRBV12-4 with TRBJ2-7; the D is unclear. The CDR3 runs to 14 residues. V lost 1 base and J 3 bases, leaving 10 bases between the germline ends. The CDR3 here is CASSLGETVYEQYF. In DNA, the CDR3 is TGTGCCAGCAGTTTAGGGGAAACGGTCTACGAGCAGTACTTC.

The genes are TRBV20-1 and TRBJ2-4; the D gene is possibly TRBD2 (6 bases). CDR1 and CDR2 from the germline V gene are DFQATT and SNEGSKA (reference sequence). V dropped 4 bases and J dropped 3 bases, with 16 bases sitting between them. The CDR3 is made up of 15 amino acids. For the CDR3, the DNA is TGCAGTGCTACCTTAGCTCAGGGAGGCAAAAACATTCAGTACTTC. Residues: CSATLAQGGKNIQYF.

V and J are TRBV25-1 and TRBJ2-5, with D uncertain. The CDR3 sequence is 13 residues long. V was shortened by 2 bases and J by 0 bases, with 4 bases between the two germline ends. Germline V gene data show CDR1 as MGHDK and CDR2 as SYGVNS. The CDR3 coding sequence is TGTGCCAGCAGTGAAGACAACCAAGAGACCCAGTACTTC. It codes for CASSEDNQETQYF.

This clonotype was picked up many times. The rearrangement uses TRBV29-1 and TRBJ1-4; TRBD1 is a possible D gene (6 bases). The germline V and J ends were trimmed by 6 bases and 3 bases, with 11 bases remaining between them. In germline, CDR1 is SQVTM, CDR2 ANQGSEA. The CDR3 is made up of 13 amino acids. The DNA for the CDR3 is TGCAGCGTACAGGGTTCGGCTAATGAAAAACTGTTTTTT. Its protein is CSVQGSANEKLFF.

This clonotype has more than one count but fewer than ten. The CDR3, as DNA: TGTGCCAGCAGCCAAAGGAGCCTTAGGCAGGGACAGGAGACCCAGTACTTC. Protein product: CASSQRSLRQGQETQYF. The V call is TRBV3-1, the J call TRBJ2-5; 7 bases fit TRBD1. This CDR3 is 17 amino acids long. V was pared by 2 bases and J by 5 bases, with 14 bases of the junction left unmatched. In germline, CDR1 is LGHDT, CDR2 YNNKEL (reference sequence).

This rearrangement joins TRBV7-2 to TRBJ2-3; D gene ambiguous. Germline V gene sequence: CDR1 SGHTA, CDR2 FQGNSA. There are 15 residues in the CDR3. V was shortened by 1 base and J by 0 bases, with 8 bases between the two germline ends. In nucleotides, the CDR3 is TGTGCCAGCAGCTTAGGGGTTCTTAGCACAGATACGCAGTATTTT. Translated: CASSLGVLSTDTQYF.

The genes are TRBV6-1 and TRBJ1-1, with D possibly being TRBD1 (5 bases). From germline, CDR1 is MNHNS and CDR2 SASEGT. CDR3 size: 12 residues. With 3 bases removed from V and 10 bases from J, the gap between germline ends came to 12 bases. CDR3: CASSDQGRGAFF. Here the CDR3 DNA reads TGTGCCAGCAGTGATCAGGGCCGGGGAGCTTTCTTT.

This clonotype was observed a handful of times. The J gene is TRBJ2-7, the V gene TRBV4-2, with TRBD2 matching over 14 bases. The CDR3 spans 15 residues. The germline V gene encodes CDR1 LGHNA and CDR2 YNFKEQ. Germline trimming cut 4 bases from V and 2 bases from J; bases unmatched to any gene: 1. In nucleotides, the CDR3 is TGTGCCAGCAGCCCGACTAGCGGGGGGGCCTACGAGCAGTACTTC. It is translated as CASSPTSGGAYEQYF.

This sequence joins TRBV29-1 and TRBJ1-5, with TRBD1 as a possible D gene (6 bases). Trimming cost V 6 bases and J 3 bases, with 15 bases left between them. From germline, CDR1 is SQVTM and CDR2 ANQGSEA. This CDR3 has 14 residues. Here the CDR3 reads CSVTSTGFNQPQHF. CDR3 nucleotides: TGCAGCGTGACCAGTACAGGGTTCAATCAGCCCCAGCATTTT.

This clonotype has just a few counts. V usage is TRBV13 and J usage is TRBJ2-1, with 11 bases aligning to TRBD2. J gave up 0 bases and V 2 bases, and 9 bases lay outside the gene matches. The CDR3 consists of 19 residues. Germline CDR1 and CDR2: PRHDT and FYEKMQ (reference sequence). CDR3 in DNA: TGTGCCAGCAGCTTATCGGCTAGCGGGAGGCCCCACTCCTACAATGAGCAGTTCTTC. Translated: CASSLSASGRPHSYNEQFF.

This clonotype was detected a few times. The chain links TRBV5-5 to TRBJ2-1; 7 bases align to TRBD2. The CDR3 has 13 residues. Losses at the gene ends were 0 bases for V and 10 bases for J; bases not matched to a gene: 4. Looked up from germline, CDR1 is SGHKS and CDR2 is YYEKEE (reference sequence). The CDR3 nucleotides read TGTGCCAGCAGCTTGGGGGGGGGAGTGGAGCAGTTCTTC. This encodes CASSLGGGVEQFF. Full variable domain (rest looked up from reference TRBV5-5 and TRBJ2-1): DAGVTQSPTHLIKTRGQQVTLRCSPISGHKSVSWYQQVLGQGPQFIFQYYEKEERGRGNFPDRFSARQFPNYSSELNVNALLLGDSALYLCASSLGGGVEQFFGPGTRLTVL.